The clone carrying this T cell receptor (beta chain) was observed a handful of times. Deletions cut 4 bases from V and 11 bases from J, with 17 bases between. CDR3 length: 13 amino acids. CDR1 is MNHEY, CDR2 SMNVEV, per germline (reference sequence). The record originates from a study of T cells in Graves' hyperthyroidism and ophthalmopathy. Amplification targeted TCR beta CDR3 regions from RNA transcripts. HTBI primers were used for first-round RT-PCR of the TCR CDR3. TCRdb re-derived calls from the multiplex PCR reads in MiXCR, one entry per CDR3 protein. Of a few hundred thousand distinct CDR3 sequences in the sample, about 16% are singletons; the top ten hold 32%. Graves' hyperthyroidism showing no ophthalmopathy progression within 18 months was considered stable. Clinical symptoms, serum thyroxine, TRAb, thyroid ultrasound and orbital computed tomography informed diagnoses.

Material for sequencing was blood. V gene TRBV27 combines with J gene TRBJ1-1; D may be TRBD1 (5 bases). The clonotype originates from a woman in her 30s with Graves' hyperthyroidism. In DNA, the CDR3 is TGTGCCAGCAGTTCCATCGACCGGCGGGGGGCTTTCTTT. This encodes CASSSIDRRGAFF.